This TCR beta chain was sequenced during a study of cytomegalovirus exposure and HLA in healthy donors. Study results and limitations: An analysis done earlier found most TCR beta V segments productive about 87% or about 30% of the time. In a later analysis, specific HLA alleles were associated with 16,000 or so TCR beta sequences at a 0.05 false discovery rate.

A note on this clone: The antigen is unknown.

With 60 Vbeta and 13 Jbeta primers, the PCR was carried out. Libraries were prepared by immunoSEQ multiplex PCR; TCRdb keeps only in-frame clonotypes and omits some of them. The repertoire holds under 100,000 clones, with around 10% as singletons. Germline V gene sequence: CDR1 SEHNR, CDR2 FQNEAQ (reference sequence). CDR3 length equals 15 residues. V was pared by 5 bases and J by 4 bases, with 15 bases between. The sample taken for sequencing was PBMCs. V is TRBV7-9 and J is TRBJ1-5; D is unclear. This sequence originates from a man aged 55 to 69 in good health and CMV-seropositive. The CDR3 DNA follows: TGTGCCAGCAGCGGAAAGTGGGAGATTAATCAGCCCCAGCATTTT. Its translation is CASSGKWEINQPQHF.